The 24 T cell receptor beta chains reported below all come from one sample, sequenced in a study of identical twins. TCRdb independently ran MiXCR on the 5' RACE reads; one entry per CDR3 protein. The sample lists about 700,000 distinct CDR3 sequences, 8.5% to 9.5% occurring once. These data also featured in a second study, about yellow fever vaccine responses in identical twins.

The specimen sequenced was PBMCs. These receptors came from a woman aged 18-30 years in good health.

This clonotype came up many times. The chain links TRBV5-1 to TRBJ2-1; 8 positions agree with TRBD2. V lost 2 bases, J lost 2 bases, and 6 bases stayed unmatched. The germline CDR1 and CDR2 sequences are SGHRS and YFSETQ. The CDR3 runs 16 residues. This CDR3 reads CASSFQGLGTYNEQFF. The DNA for the CDR3 is TGCGCCAGCAGCTTCCAGGGACTAGGGACCTACAATGAGCAGTTCTTC.

This clonotype was observed a few times. The rearrangement joins TRBV6-5 to TRBJ2-4; 7 bases map to TRBD1. The trim removed 0 bases at V and 9 bases at J, leaving 5 bases unmatched. Germline loops: CDR1 MNHEY, CDR2 SVGAGI. The CDR3 is 14 amino acids. The chain's CDR3 is CASSYSPGQPIQYF. The CDR3 DNA is TGTGCCAGCAGTTACTCCCCGGGACAGCCCATTCAGTACTTC.

The V gene is TRBV14, the J gene TRBJ2-3, with D unclear. V lost 0 bases to trimming and J lost 2 bases, with 9 bases between them. The CDR3 contains 15 residues. Germline CDR1 and CDR2: SGHDN and FVKESK. The DNA for the CDR3 is TGTGCCAGCAGCCAAGATTCTAGTTTCACAGATACGCAGTATTTT. This codes for CASSQDSSFTDTQYF.

The table lists this clonotype with many counts. The V gene is TRBV4-3, the J gene TRBJ2-1, with D uncertain. Trimming removed 4 bases at V and 8 bases at J, with 12 bases between. This CDR3 is built from 13 residues. Germline V gene lookup returns CDR1 LGHNA and CDR2 YSLEER. The CDR3 bases are TGCGCCAGCAGCCTCGACGGCGCATATGAGCAGTTCTTC. Residues: CASSLDGAYEQFF.

The V gene is TRBV5-1, the J gene TRBJ1-4, with unresolved D. Germline V gene lookup returns CDR1 SGHRS and CDR2 YFSETQ. This CDR3 contains 15 residues. The V gene lost 0 bases and the J gene lost 0 bases, with 6 bases spanning the gap. The CDR3 spells CASSLVSTTNEKLFF. Here the CDR3 DNA reads TGCGCCAGCAGCTTGGTATCAACAACTAATGAAAAACTGTTTTTT.

Ten or more counts support this clonotype. The chain is built from TRBV7-8 and TRBJ2-1; D gene uncertain. V was shortened by 1 base and J by 0 bases, with 10 bases between the two germline ends. Germline V gene data show CDR1 as SGHVS and CDR2 as FQNEAQ. The CDR3 has 16 residues. CDR3 nucleotide sequence: TGTGCCAGCAGCTTAGAGGTCCCCCGCTCCTACAATGAGCAGTTCTTC. It specifies CASSLEVPRSYNEQFF.

V usage is TRBV2 and J usage is TRBJ2-7, with 7 nucleotides matching TRBD1. This CDR3 spans 15 amino acids. V shed 2 bases, J shed 3 bases, and the junction held 7 bases outside the gene matches. CDR1 is SNHLY, CDR2 FYNNEI, per germline. The chain's CDR3 is CASSENRDSSYEQYF. The CDR3 region has the DNA TGTGCCAGCAGTGAAAATAGGGACAGCAGCTACGAGCAGTACTTC.

The gene calls are TRBV12-3 or TRBV12-4 and TRBJ2-2; 8 bases are a match to TRBD2. The CDR3 is 14 amino acids. J gave up 7 bases and V 6 bases, and 7 bases lay outside the gene matches. The CDR3 region is CASRGAGAGGELFF. The CDR3, as DNA: TGTGCCAGCAGGGGAGCGGGAGCCGGCGGGGAGCTGTTTTTT.

This clonotype turned up a few times. In this CDR3 the conserved last residue, phenylalanine or tryptophan, is missing, so a read error is likely. This chain connects TRBV3-1 to TRBJ2-2; the D is unclear. CDR3 length equals 17 residues. V lost 0 bases and J lost 3, with 14 bases in between. The germline V gene encodes CDR1 LGHDT and CDR2 YNNKEL (reference sequence). The CDR3 nucleotides read TGTGCCAGCAGCCAAGAATGGGCGAAATCCCACACCGGGGAGCTGTTTCTT. It is translated as CASSQEWAKSHTGELFL.

The gene calls are TRBV9 and TRBJ2-3; D is perhaps TRBD1 or TRBD2 (5 bases each). CDR3 length: 15 amino acids. The germline V gene has CDR1 SGDLS and CDR2 YYNGEE. V was trimmed by 1 base and J by 2 bases, leaving 11 bases between them. The DNA of the CDR3 is TGTGCCAGCAGCGTAAGGGACGGCCTCACAGATACGCAGTATTTT. Its translation is CASSVRDGLTDTQYF.

This clonotype was seen a few times. This sequence joins TRBV27 and TRBJ1-1, with a weak D call TRBD1 (6 bases). Germline assignment: CDR1 MNHEY and CDR2 SMNVEV (reference sequence). The CDR3 length is 14 residues. V was trimmed by 1 base and J by 3 bases, leaving 9 bases between them. CDR3 in DNA: TGTGCCAGCAGTTTATTGGGGGCGGACACTGAAGCTTTCTTT. It translates to CASSLLGADTEAFF.

The chain recombines TRBV9 with TRBJ2-3; D is undetermined. Between the trimmed V and J ends, which lost 4 bases and 4 bases, there was a span of 7 bases. Germline V gene data show CDR1 as SGDLS and CDR2 as YYNGEE. The CDR3 runs to 12 residues. CDR3 coding DNA: TGTGCCAGCAGCCTCCTCCCAGATACGCAGTATTTT. It codes for CASSLLPDTQYF.

This rearrangement joins TRBV4-3 to TRBJ2-1; 16 nucleotides match TRBD2. Germline V CDR1 and CDR2: LGHNA, YSLEER. The J segment lost 6 bases and the V segment lost 1 base, leaving 6 bases of the junction unmatched. The CDR3 loop spans 18 amino acids. In DNA form, the CDR3 reads TGCGCCAGCAGCCAAGGCGGGACTAGCGGGAGGGCCCTCAATGAGCAGTTCTTC. Encoded protein: CASSQGGTSGRALNEQFF.

The gene calls are TRBV7-9 and TRBJ2-1, with TRBD2 identical over 8 bases. V lost 4 bases and J lost 10; bases outside the gene matches: 6. In germline, CDR1 is SEHNR, CDR2 FQNEAQ (reference sequence). The CDR3 covers 13 residues. Here the CDR3 reads CASSSRTSLEQFF. CDR3 DNA sequence: TGTGCCAGCAGCTCCCGGACTAGCCTCGAGCAGTTCTTC.

This clonotype has a count of ten or more. The chain employs TRBV11-2 and TRBJ2-3; TRBD1 matches 7 bases. Germline V gene data show CDR1 as SGHAT and CDR2 as FQNNGV. V trimming: 1 base; J trimming: 5 bases; junction bases outside the gene matches: 6. This CDR3 has 15 amino acids. CDR3 region: CASSLGGTDIDTQYF. Written as DNA, the CDR3 is TGTGCCAGCAGCTTAGGAGGGACAGATATAGATACGCAGTATTTT.

The genes are TRBV7-2 and TRBJ2-1; weak D call: TRBD2 (5 bases). The V gene lost 1 base and the J gene lost 15 bases, with 19 bases spanning the gap. CDR3 length: 14 amino acids. Germline CDR1 reads SGHTA; CDR2 reads FQGNSA. In nucleotides, the CDR3 is TGTGCCAGCAGCTTAGATGGTGGGGTCCCCGCGGGGTTCTTC. This sequence encodes CASSLDGGVPAGFF.

This rearrangement joins TRBV20-1 to TRBJ2-2; 7 bases fit TRBD1. The germline V gene encodes CDR1 DFQATT and CDR2 SNEGSKA (reference sequence). The CDR3 extends over 13 amino acids. J gave up 7 bases and V 3 bases, and 5 bases lay outside the gene matches. Here the CDR3 DNA reads TGCAGTGCTAGTAGGGACAGTGGCGGGGAGCTGTTTTTT. Protein sequence: CSASRDSGGELFF.

This clonotype came up a few times. CDR3: CASSFSREPVAGGGYNEQFF. The CDR3 region has the DNA TGTGCCAGCAGTTTTTCCCGAGAACCTGTAGCGGGAGGGGGTTACAATGAGCAGTTCTTC. The chain has TRBV7-8 and TRBJ2-1; TRBD2 agrees at 11 bases. The CDR3 is 20 amino acids. The trim removed 6 bases at V and 4 bases at J, leaving 20 bases unmatched. Germline lookup yields CDR1 SGHVS and CDR2 FQNEAQ.

This clonotype was found many times. V usage is TRBV29-1 and J usage is TRBJ2-3; 7 bases agree with TRBD2. The CDR3 is 13 residues long. Germline CDR1 is SQVTM and CDR2 is ANQGSEA. V shed 6 bases, J shed 5 bases, and the junction held 8 bases outside the gene matches. CDR3 coding DNA: TGCAGCGTCCTGGGGGGGAGTGGAGATACGCAGTATTTT. It is translated as CSVLGGSGDTQYF.

This clonotype was seen at least ten times. The chain is built from TRBV28 and TRBJ2-5; no firm D call. V was trimmed by 2 bases and J by 1 base, leaving 17 bases between them. There are 17 residues in the CDR3. The germline CDR1 and CDR2 sequences are MDHEN and SYDVKM. CDR3 sequence (DNA): TGTGCCAGCAGTTTAGTCTCCGGAGTAGGAGTCCAAGAGACCCAGTACTTC. This sequence encodes CASSLVSGVGVQETQYF.

This clonotype was seen only a few times. The chain joins TRBV4-3 to TRBJ2-3, with D possibly being TRBD2 (6 bases). The V and J ends lost 0 bases and 4 bases respectively, with 17 bases between them. CDR3 length equals 17 residues. Germline CDR1 reads LGHNA; CDR2 reads YSLEER. The CDR3 region has the DNA TGCGCCAGCAGCCAAGAGGCGGGCCCGAGGAGGGCAGATACGCAGTATTTT. This gives the protein CASSQEAGPRRADTQYF.

This clonotype was counted at least ten times. The V and J genes are TRBV12-3 or TRBV12-4 and TRBJ2-3; 11 bases are shared with TRBD2. The CDR3 sequence is 16 residues long. The V and J ends lost 2 bases and 4 bases, in that order; junction bases with no gene match: 5. The CDR3: CASSLNSGGAADTQYF. The CDR3 DNA is TGTGCCAGCAGTTTAAATAGCGGGGGGGCAGCAGATACGCAGTATTTT.

The sample holds many counts of this clonotype. This chain connects TRBV29-1 to TRBJ2-2; D is unclear. V dropped 2 bases and J dropped 5 bases, with 9 bases sitting between them. Germline assignment: CDR1 SQVTM and CDR2 ANQGSEA. The CDR3 is 13 amino acids. The CDR3: CSVEWDNTGELFF. The CDR3 DNA follows: TGCAGCGTTGAATGGGATAATACCGGGGAGCTGTTTTTT.

In this sample, this clonotype turned up many times. The genes are TRBV6-2 or TRBV6-3 and TRBJ2-1; 8 positions agree with TRBD2. Germline CDR1 and CDR2: MNHEY and SVGEGT. The CDR3 contains 15 residues. Trimming cost V 6 bases and J 8 bases; bases outside gene matches: 12. This CDR3 reads CASSRPRSGSYEQFF. CDR3 sequence (DNA): TGTGCCAGCAGCCGCCCTAGGAGCGGGAGCTATGAGCAGTTCTTC.